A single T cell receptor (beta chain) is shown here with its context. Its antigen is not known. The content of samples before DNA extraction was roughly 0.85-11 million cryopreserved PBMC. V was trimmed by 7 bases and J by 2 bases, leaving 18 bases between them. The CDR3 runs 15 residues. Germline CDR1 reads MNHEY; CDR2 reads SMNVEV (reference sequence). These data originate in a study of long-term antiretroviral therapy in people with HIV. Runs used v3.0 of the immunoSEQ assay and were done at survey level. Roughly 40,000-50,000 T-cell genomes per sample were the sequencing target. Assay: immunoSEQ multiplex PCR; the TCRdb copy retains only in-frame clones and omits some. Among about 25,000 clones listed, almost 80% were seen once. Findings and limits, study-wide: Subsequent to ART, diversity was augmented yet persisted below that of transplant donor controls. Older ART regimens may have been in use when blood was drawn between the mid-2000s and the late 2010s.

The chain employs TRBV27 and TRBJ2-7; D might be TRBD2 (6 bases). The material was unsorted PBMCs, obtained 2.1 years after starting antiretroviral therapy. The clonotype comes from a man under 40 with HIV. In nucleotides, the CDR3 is TGTGCCAGCATCCGTTCGGGGGAGGCCCCCTACGAGCAGTACTTC. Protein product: CASIRSGEAPYEQYF.